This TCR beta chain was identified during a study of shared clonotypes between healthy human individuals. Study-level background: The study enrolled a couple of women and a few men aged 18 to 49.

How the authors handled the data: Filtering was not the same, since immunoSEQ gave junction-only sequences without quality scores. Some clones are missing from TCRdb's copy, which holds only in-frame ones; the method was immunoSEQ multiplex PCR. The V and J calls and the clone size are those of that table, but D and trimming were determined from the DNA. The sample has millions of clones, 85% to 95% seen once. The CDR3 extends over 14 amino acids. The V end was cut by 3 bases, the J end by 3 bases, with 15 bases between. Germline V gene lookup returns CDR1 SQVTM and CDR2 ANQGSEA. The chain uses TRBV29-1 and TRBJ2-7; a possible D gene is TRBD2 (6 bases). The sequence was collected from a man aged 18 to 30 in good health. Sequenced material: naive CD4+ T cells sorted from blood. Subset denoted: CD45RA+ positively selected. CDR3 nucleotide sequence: TGCAGCGTTGAGGTTGGACTACAAAGCTACGAGCAGTACTTC. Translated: CSVEVGLQSYEQYF.